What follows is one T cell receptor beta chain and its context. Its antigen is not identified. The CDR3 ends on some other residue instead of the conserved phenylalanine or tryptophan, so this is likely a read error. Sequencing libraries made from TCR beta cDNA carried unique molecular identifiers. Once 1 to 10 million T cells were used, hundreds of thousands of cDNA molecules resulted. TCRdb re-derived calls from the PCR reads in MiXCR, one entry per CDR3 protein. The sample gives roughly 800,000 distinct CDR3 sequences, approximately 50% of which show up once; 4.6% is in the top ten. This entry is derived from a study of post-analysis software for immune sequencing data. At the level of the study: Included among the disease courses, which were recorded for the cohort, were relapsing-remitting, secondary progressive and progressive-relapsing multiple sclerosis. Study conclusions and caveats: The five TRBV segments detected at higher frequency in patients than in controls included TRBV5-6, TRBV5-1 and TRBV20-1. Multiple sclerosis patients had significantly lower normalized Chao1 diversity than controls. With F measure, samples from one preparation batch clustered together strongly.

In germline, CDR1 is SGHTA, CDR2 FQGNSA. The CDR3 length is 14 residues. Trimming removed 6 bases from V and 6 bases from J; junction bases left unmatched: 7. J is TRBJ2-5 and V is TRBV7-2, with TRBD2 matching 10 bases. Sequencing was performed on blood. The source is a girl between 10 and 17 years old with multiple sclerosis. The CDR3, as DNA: TGTGCCAGCAGGAGCGGGGGGGCGGAAAAGACCCAGTACTGC. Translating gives CASRSGGAEKTQYC.